This T cell receptor (beta chain) stems from a study of blood T cells in healthy people across ages. Notes on the study in general: A strong correlation was seen between TCR beta diversity and naive T cell percentage. Naive CD4+ cell counts and diversity both ran higher in long-lived than in aged donors.

Through a sample-barcoded 5' primer and a J-beta primer mix, a second PCR was run for roughly 7 to 12 cycles. Each cDNA molecule received a tag from a template-switch adaptor that had 12 random nucleotides. TCRdb redid the calling of the 5' RACE reads with MiXCR, one entry per CDR3 protein. The table shows roughly 730,000 distinct CDR3 sequences, with about 61% occurring only once. The people who gave samples were healthy Caucasians from Russia, aged about 6 to 100. This CDR3 region has 14 residues. Looked up from germline, CDR1 is LGHNA and CDR2 is YNFKEQ. Trimming cost V 1 base and J 4 bases, with 10 bases left between them. For this clonotype: The antigen remains unidentified.

The origin of this receptor is a man between 40 and 49 years old in good health. This rearrangement joins TRBV4-2 to TRBJ1-2; D may be TRBD1 (6 bases). Sequenced input: blood. Written as DNA, the CDR3 is TGTGCCAGCAGCCAAGGGACAGAACCCTATGGCTACACCTTC. It yields the protein CASSQGTEPYGYTF.